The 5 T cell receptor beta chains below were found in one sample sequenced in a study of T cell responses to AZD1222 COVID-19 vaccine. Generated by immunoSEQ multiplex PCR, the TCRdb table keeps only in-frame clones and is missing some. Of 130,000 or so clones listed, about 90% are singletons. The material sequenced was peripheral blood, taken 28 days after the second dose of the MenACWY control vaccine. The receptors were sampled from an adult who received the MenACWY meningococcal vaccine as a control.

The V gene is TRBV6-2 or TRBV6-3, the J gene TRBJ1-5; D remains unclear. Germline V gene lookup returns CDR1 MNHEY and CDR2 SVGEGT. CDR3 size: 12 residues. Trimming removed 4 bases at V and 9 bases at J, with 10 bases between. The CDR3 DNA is TGTGCCAGCAGTTCCCATATGGGGCCCCAGCATTTT. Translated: CASSSHMGPQHF.

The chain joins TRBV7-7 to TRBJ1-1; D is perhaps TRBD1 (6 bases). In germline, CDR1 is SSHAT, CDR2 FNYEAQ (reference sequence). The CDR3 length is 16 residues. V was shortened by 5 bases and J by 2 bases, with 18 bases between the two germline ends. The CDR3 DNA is TGTGCCAGCAGCCTTTGCGGTAGCAGGGGCAACACTGAAGCTTTCTTT. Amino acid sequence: CASSLCGSRGNTEAFF. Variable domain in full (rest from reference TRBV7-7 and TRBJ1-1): GAGVSQSPRYKVTKRGQDVTLRCDPISSHATLYWYQQALGQGPEFLTYFNYEAQPDKSGLPSDRFSAERPEGSISTLTIQRTEQRDSAMYRCASSLCGSRGNTEAFFGQGTRLTVV.

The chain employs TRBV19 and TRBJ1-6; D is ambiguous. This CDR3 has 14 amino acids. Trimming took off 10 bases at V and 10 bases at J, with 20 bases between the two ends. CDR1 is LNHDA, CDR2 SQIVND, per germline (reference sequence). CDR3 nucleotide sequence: TGTGCCACCGACGCCAGTCTGCCTGGGTCACCCCTCCACTTT. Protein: CATDASLPGSPLHF.

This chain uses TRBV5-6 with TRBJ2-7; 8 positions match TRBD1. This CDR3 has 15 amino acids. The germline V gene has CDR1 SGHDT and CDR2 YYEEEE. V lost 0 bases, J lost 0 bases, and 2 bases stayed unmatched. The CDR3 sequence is CASSLGGTGSYEQYF. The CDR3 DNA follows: TGTGCCAGCAGCTTGGGGGGGACAGGCTCCTACGAGCAGTACTTC. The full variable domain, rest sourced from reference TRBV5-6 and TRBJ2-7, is DAGVTQSPTHLIKTRGQQVTLRCSPKSGHDTVSWYQQALGQGPQFIFQYYEEEERQRGNFPDRFSGHQFPNYSSELNVNALLLGDSALYLCASSLGGTGSYEQYFGPGTRLTVT.

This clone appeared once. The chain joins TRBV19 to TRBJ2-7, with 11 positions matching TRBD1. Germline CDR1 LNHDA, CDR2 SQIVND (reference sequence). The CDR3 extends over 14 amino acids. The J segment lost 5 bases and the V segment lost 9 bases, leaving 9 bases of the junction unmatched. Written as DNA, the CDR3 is TGTGCCAGCCAGTGGACAGGGGGCAACCACGAGCAGTACTTC. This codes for CASQWTGGNHEQYF.